This entry describes one TCR beta chain. Antigen specificity is unknown. The sample comes from a study of a mutant IDH1 vaccine in newly diagnosed glioma. The time point: week 35, safety follow-up. Vaccinated patients received 300 ug of mutant IDH1 20-mer peptide per dose, with topical imiquimod. Here immunoSEQ multiplex PCR was the method, and the copy in TCRdb shows in-frame clones only, minus some. The sample carries tens of thousands of clones, about 82% recorded once. Germline lookup yields CDR1 SGHRS and CDR2 YFSETQ. Trimming took off 0 bases at V and 3 bases at J, with 13 bases between the two ends. The CDR3 contains 15 residues.

The chain recombines TRBV5-1 with TRBJ2-7; D is possibly TRBD1 (5 bases). This receptor was identified in a man aged 40-55 years with glioma. Sequencing was performed on PBMCs, taken from a glioma patient whose treatment included an IDH1 peptide vaccine. CDR3 sequence: CASSLGGVYRYEQYF. The CDR3 DNA reads as TGCGCCAGCAGCTTGGGGGGCGTGTATCGCTACGAGCAGTACTTC.